This entry describes one T cell receptor (beta chain). Its cognate antigen is unknown. This record belongs to a study of human T cells and chemical hapten exposure. TCRdb itself ran the RACE reads through MiXCR, one entry per CDR3 protein. The sample carries 270,000 or so distinct CDR3 sequences, around 7.7% recorded once. This CDR3 contains 11 residues. V was shortened by 7 bases and J by 10 bases, with 13 bases between the two germline ends. Germline V gives CDR1 SQVTM, CDR2 ANQGSEA. The study's findings and limits: Compared to controls, expanded TCRs made significantly more large clusters of similar CDR3s. Each of the donors had alopecia, so their immune responses may not resemble those of healthy people.

Time point indicated: pre-sensitization, week 0. Treatment indicated: therapeutic diphenylcyclopropenone sensitization with weekly scalp DPC. The donor pool consisted of alopecia patients aged 18 to 70 years, considered suitable for DPC. From whole blood left unfractionated, total RNA was extracted. The origin of this receptor is a man between 18 and 29 years old with alopecia areata. Some clones in this sample may be carry-over from other donors' samples. The genes are TRBV29-1 and TRBJ1-4; no clear D gene. Source: whole blood, taken in connection with sensitization to the hapten diphenylcyclopropenone (DPC). The CDR3 protein is CSARKEGKLFF. The CDR3 DNA reads TGCAGCGCCCGGAAGGAGGGAAAACTGTTTTTT. Filled out from reference TRBV29-1 and TRBJ1-4, the complete variable domain reads SAVISQKPSRDICQRGTSLTIQCQVDSQVTMMFWYRQQPGQSLTLIATANQGSEATYESGFVIDKFPISRPNLTFSTLTVSNMSPEDSSIYLCSARKEGKLFFGSGTQLSVL.